The 24 T cell receptor beta chains in this list originate from one sample, sequenced in a study of T cell clonotyping in hematopoietic cell transplantation. Time point denoted: recipient sample about 28 days before transplant, after cytoreduction. Only in-frame clones appear in the TCRdb table, and some are missing; sequencing was by immunoSEQ multiplex PCR. Of over 45,000 clones in the sample, about nine tenths are singletons; the top ten hold about 5.6%. Sequencing was performed on peripheral blood mononuclear cells, taken before stem cell transplant. The source of these receptors is a man in his 60s with biphenotypic leukemia. Some clones in this sample may be carry-over from other donors' samples.

The J gene is TRBJ1-1, the V gene TRBV11-2; D uncertain. This CDR3 has 11 residues. Looked up from germline, CDR1 is SGHAT and CDR2 is FQNNGV. V lost 5 bases, J lost 8 bases, and 9 bases lay in between. This CDR3 reads CASSPRREAFF. The DNA for the CDR3 is TGTGCCAGCAGCCCCCGCCGAGAAGCTTTCTTT.

V usage is TRBV7-2 and J usage is TRBJ2-5, with D tentatively TRBD1 (5 bases). The V gene lost 3 bases and the J gene lost 7 bases, with 21 bases spanning the gap. The CDR3 consists of 16 residues. Germline V gene lookup returns CDR1 SGHTA and CDR2 FQGNSA. The CDR3 is CASSLLRGSGSGTQYF. The CDR3 nucleotides are TGTGCCAGCAGCTTGTTAAGGGGTTCCGGTTCCGGGACCCAGTACTTC. The variable domain in full, completed from reference TRBV7-2 and TRBJ2-5, reads GAGVSQSPSNKVTEKGKDVELRCDPISGHTALYWYRQSLGQGLEFLIYFQGNSAPDKSGLPSDRFSAERTGGSVSTLTIQRTQQEDSAVYLCASSLLRGSGSGTQYFGPGTRLLVL.

A few counts support this clone. V gene TRBV7-2 combines with J gene TRBJ2-3; D is unclear. This CDR3 is 14 amino acids long. Per the germline V gene, CDR1 is SGHTA and CDR2 is FQGNSA. V lost 3 bases to trimming and J lost 0 bases, with 7 bases between them. CDR3 in amino acids: CASSFDRSTDTQYF. Here the CDR3 DNA reads TGTGCCAGCAGCTTTGATCGAAGCACAGATACGCAGTATTTT.

V and J are TRBV5-1 and TRBJ2-5; 11 bases line up with TRBD2. V lost 1 base, J lost 5 bases, and 7 bases stayed unmatched. Germline CDR1 reads SGHRS; CDR2 reads YFSETQ. The CDR3 is 16 amino acids. Here the CDR3 DNA reads TGCGCCAGCAGCTTGACGGTAGCGGGAGGGCCTGAGACCCAGTACTTC. It translates to CASSLTVAGGPETQYF.

The J gene is TRBJ1-1, the V gene TRBV9; D perhaps matches TRBD1 (5 bases). Germline CDR1 SGDLS, CDR2 YYNGEE. V lost 3 bases to trimming and J lost 4 bases, with 13 bases between them. This CDR3 comprises 14 residues. CDR3 sequence (DNA): TGTGCCAGCAGCGGAGCCTCAGGGTCCACTGAAGCTTTCTTT. This gives the protein CASSGASGSTEAFF. The full variable domain, its missing parts supplied by reference TRBV9 and TRBJ1-1, is DSGVTQTPKHLITATGQRVTLRCSPRSGDLSVYWYQQSLDQGLQFLIQYYNGEERAKGNILERFSAQQFPDLHSELNLSSLELGDSALYFCASSGASGSTEAFFGQGTRLTVV.

This chain joins TRBV28 and TRBJ2-5, with unresolved D. V was shortened by 6 bases and J by 1 base, with 9 bases between the two germline ends. The CDR3 is made up of 13 amino acids. Germline-derived CDR1 and CDR2 are MDHEN and SYDVKM. The DNA for the CDR3 is TGTGCCAGCAGAGGTCTACCCCAAGAGACCCAGTACTTC. Its translation: CASRGLPQETQYF.

This clone showed up just once. The CDR3: CASSTAGGNPLDTQYF. In DNA form, the CDR3 reads TGTGCCAGCAGCACAGCAGGTGGGAACCCGTTAGATACGCAGTATTTT. The rearrangement joins TRBV4-2 to TRBJ2-3, with unresolved D. The CDR3 is made up of 16 amino acids. Germline-derived CDR1 and CDR2 are LGHNA and YNFKEQ. V was shortened by 5 bases and J by 5 bases, with 20 bases between the two germline ends.

CDR3 in DNA: TGTGCCAGCAGCTTATCCAACCAAGAGACCCAGTACTTC. It specifies CASSLSNQETQYF. The gene calls are TRBV5-6 and TRBJ2-5, with unresolved D. V lost 2 bases and J 0 bases, leaving 5 bases between the germline ends. Germline V gives CDR1 SGHDT, CDR2 YYEEEE. The CDR3 is 13 amino acids.

This clone showed up just once. V gene TRBV7-3 combines with J gene TRBJ2-3, with TRBD2 matching over 7 bases. V lost 2 bases to trimming and J lost 0 bases; unmatched junction nucleotides: 5. The V gene's germline CDR1 is SGHTA and CDR2 FQGTGA. The CDR3 is 16 amino acids. This chain's CDR3 is CASSLDGGGSTDTQYF. CDR3 coding DNA: TGTGCCAGCAGCTTAGACGGCGGGGGTAGCACAGATACGCAGTATTTT. The full variable domain, completed using reference TRBV7-3 and TRBJ2-3, is GAGVSQTPSNKVTEKGKYVELRCDPISGHTALYWYRQSLGQGPEFLIYFQGTGAADDSGLPNDRFFAVRPEGSVSTLKIQRTERGDSAVYLCASSLDGGGSTDTQYFGPGTRLTVL.

The genes are TRBV19 and TRBJ2-4; 13 nucleotides line up with TRBD2. The V and J ends lost 8 bases and 3 bases, in that order; junction bases with no gene match: 10. The V gene's germline CDR1 is LNHDA and CDR2 SQIVND (reference sequence). The CDR3 totals 17 residues. The CDR3 is CASGRTSGSIGKNIQYF. Here the CDR3 DNA reads TGTGCCAGTGGGAGGACTAGCGGGAGCATCGGCAAAAACATTCAGTACTTC.

In DNA, the CDR3 is TGCGCCAGCAGCTCAGGGACAGCTGAAGCTTTCTTT. This encodes CASSSGTAEAFF. The V gene is TRBV5-1, the J gene TRBJ1-1; 7 bases are a match to TRBD1. Germline trimming cut 3 bases from V and 6 bases from J; bases unmatched to any gene: 2. The CDR3 has 12 amino acids. The germline CDR1 and CDR2 sequences are SGHRS and YFSETQ.

This clone was detected only once. V usage is TRBV14 and J usage is TRBJ1-2; 7 nucleotides match TRBD1. Germline CDR1 is SGHDN and CDR2 is FVKESK. The CDR3 is made up of 12 amino acids. V trimming: 3 bases; J trimming: 6 bases; junction bases outside the gene matches: 1. The CDR3: CASSQGQNGYTF. The CDR3 region has the DNA TGTGCCAGCAGCCAGGGACAGAATGGCTACACCTTC.

The gene calls are TRBV30 and TRBJ2-7; 10 bases agree with TRBD1. Losses at the gene ends were 4 bases for V and 7 bases for J; bases not matched to a gene: 7. The CDR3 contains 13 residues. Germline CDR1 and CDR2: GTSNPN and SVGIG (reference sequence). CDR3 protein: CAWNSGTGDEQYF. The CDR3 DNA follows: TGTGCCTGGAACTCCGGGACAGGGGATGAGCAGTACTTC.

This clone has only a few counts. V and J are TRBV19 and TRBJ2-7, with 10 bases matching TRBD2. The CDR3 sequence is 15 residues long. Germline-derived CDR1 and CDR2 are LNHDA and SQIVND (reference sequence). Trimming removed 5 bases from V and 4 bases from J; junction bases left unmatched: 8. CDR3 sequence: CASSLSGTSVYEQYF. Here the CDR3 DNA reads TGTGCCAGTAGTCTTTCCGGGACTAGCGTGTACGAGCAGTACTTC.

This clone has only a few counts. V and J are TRBV11-2 and TRBJ2-4; D possibly corresponds to TRBD2 (5 bases). The CDR3 consists of 16 residues. The V gene lost 1 base and the J gene lost 0 bases, with 10 bases spanning the gap. The germline CDR1 and CDR2 sequences are SGHAT and FQNNGV. CDR3 sequence: CASSLGEGLAKNIQYF. The DNA of the CDR3 is TGTGCCAGCAGCTTAGGTGAGGGATTAGCCAAAAACATTCAGTACTTC.

J is TRBJ1-2 and V is TRBV30, with D possibly matching TRBD1 (6 bases). V shed 0 bases and J shed 4 bases, with 15 bases lying between them. Looked up from germline, CDR1 is GTSNPN and CDR2 is SVGIG (reference sequence). This CDR3 comprises 15 residues. CDR3 protein: CAWSVNREQLYGYTF. The CDR3 coding sequence is TGTGCCTGGAGTGTTAACAGGGAGCAACTCTATGGCTACACCTTC.

The V gene is TRBV30, the J gene TRBJ1-4, with D perhaps matching TRBD1 (5 bases). The CDR3 has 11 residues. V lost 8 bases to trimming and J lost 8 bases, with 12 bases between them. Germline V lookup: CDR1 GTSNPN, CDR2 SVGIG (reference sequence). In DNA, the CDR3 is TGTGCCGGGGGGAGACGGGAAAAACTGTTTTTT. Translation gives CAGGRREKLFF. Using reference TRBV30 and TRBJ1-4 for the parts outside the CDR3, the full variable domain is SQTIHQWPATLVQPVGSPLSLECTVEGTSNPNLYWYRQAAGRGLQLLFYSVGIGQISSEVPQNLSASRPQDRQFILSSKKLLLSDSGFYLCAGGRREKLFFGSGTQLSVL.

The V and J genes are TRBV4-1 and TRBJ2-3; 13 nucleotides align to TRBD2. Germline-derived CDR1 and CDR2 are MGHRA and YSYEKL. V lost 3 bases to trimming and J lost 5 bases; unmatched junction nucleotides: 5. The CDR3 runs to 16 residues. CDR3 in DNA: TGCGCCAGCAGCCAGAGGACTAGCGGGAGTGGAGATACGCAGTATTTT. It yields the protein CASSQRTSGSGDTQYF.

The genes are TRBV4-3 and TRBJ2-7; a weak D match, TRBD1 (6 bases). Trimming took 0 bases from V and 4 from J, leaving 13 bases between them. This CDR3 is built from 15 residues. Germline V gene data show CDR1 as LGHNA and CDR2 as YSLEER. The CDR3 sequence: CASSQEHRVGYEQYF. The DNA of the CDR3 is TGCGCCAGCAGCCAAGAGCACAGGGTAGGATACGAGCAGTACTTC.

The chain couples TRBV7-8 to TRBJ1-1; possibly TRBD1 for D (5 bases). Germline CDR1 is SGHVS and CDR2 is FQNEAQ. V shed 6 bases and J shed 6 bases, with 14 bases lying between them. The CDR3 spans 13 residues. The CDR3 nucleotides are TGTGCCAGCAGTGCGGTGGGGGGGGCTGAAGCTTTCTTT. This gives the protein CASSAVGGAEAFF.

The V and J genes are TRBV30 and TRBJ2-2, with 7 bases identical to TRBD2. The J segment lost 2 bases and the V segment lost 3 bases, leaving 6 bases of the junction unmatched. CDR3 size: 15 residues. The germline V gene encodes CDR1 GTSNPN and CDR2 SVGIG (reference sequence). The CDR3 sequence: CAWRVTSANTGELFF. The CDR3 DNA reads TGTGCCTGGAGGGTAACTAGCGCCAACACCGGGGAGCTGTTTTTT.

The chain has TRBV29-1 and TRBJ1-4; tentatively, D is TRBD1 (6 bases). Between the trimmed V and J ends, which lost 8 bases and 5 bases, there was a span of 12 bases. This CDR3 contains 12 residues. CDR1 is SQVTM, CDR2 ANQGSEA, per germline. Here the CDR3 DNA reads TGCAGCTCCTGGACAGAGAATGAAAAACTGTTTTTT. This codes for CSSWTENEKLFF.

The chain's CDR3 is CAWSGGPSNQPQHF. In DNA form, the CDR3 reads TGTGCCTGGAGTGGGGGACCGAGCAATCAGCCCCAGCATTTT. V and J are TRBV30 and TRBJ1-5, with D perhaps matching TRBD1 (5 bases). This CDR3 is 14 amino acids long. CDR1 and CDR2 from the germline V gene are GTSNPN and SVGIG (reference sequence). The ends were cut back, 1 base at V and 1 base at J, with 8 bases in the middle.

The V gene is TRBV6-5, the J gene TRBJ1-3; the D gene is possibly TRBD1 (6 bases). This CDR3 has 15 residues. The V end lost 0 bases, the J end lost 4 bases, and 10 bases lay between the germline ends. Per the germline V gene, CDR1 is MNHEY and CDR2 is SVGAGI. CDR3 sequence reads: CASSYSGGGGNTIYF. CDR3 bases: TGTGCCAGCAGTTACTCAGGAGGGGGGGGAAACACCATATATTTT.